This T cell receptor beta chain is drawn from a study of cytomegalovirus exposure and HLA in healthy donors. Across the study: Previous work identified roughly 110 million unique TCR beta sequences from approximately 190 million T cells.

Study conclusions and caveats: Over 150 TCR beta chains were listed as cytomegalovirus-associated.

This clone was seen a few times. Its antigen is undetermined. The PCR had 60 Vbeta and 13 Jbeta primers. TCRdb's table, derived via immunoSEQ multiplex PCR, lists solely in-frame clones and lacks some. The profile shows fewer than 250,000 clones, 70% to 80% of them singletons. The CDR3 covers 18 residues. CDR1 and CDR2 (germline): SGHRS, YFSETQ. Trimming left V 2 bases short and J 2 bases short, with 22 bases between. The chain couples TRBV5-1 to TRBJ1-1, with D possibly being TRBD1 (5 bases). This TCR was sampled from a woman in her 50s in good health and CMV-seronegative. The sample comprised PBMCs. The CDR3 bases are TGCGCCAGCAGCTTAAGGGCTGAAGGGGCTTGGGTTAACACTGAAGCTTTCTTT. It is translated as CASSLRAEGAWVNTEAFF.